These 30 T cell receptor beta chains came from one sample sequenced in a study of shared clonotypes between healthy human individuals. Clones were read by immunoSEQ multiplex PCR, and TCRdb kept only the in-frame ones, dropping some. The sample carries some 800,000 clones, around 93% recorded once. Naive CD8 cells lacked CD45RO and underwent positive selection for CCR7, leaving out terminally differentiated effector memory CD45RA+ cells. Sequenced material: naive CD8+ T cells sorted from blood. These receptors originate from a young man in good health.

The chain combines TRBV28 with TRBJ2-1; TRBD1 might be the D (6 bases). V lost 5 bases and J 2 bases, leaving 16 bases between the germline ends. The CDR3 sequence is 16 residues long. Germline V gene data show CDR1 as MDHEN and CDR2 as SYDVKM. For the CDR3, the DNA is TGTGCCAGCAGTGCGACGCACGGACAGCCCTACAATGAGCAGTTCTTC. It specifies CASSATHGQPYNEQFF.

The rearrangement links TRBV4-1 to TRBJ2-5; 15 nucleotides line up with TRBD2. Germline lookup yields CDR1 MGHRA and CDR2 YSYEKL. This CDR3 contains 19 residues. Trimming cost V 0 bases and J 2 bases; bases outside gene matches: 7. In nucleotides, the CDR3 is TGCGCCAGCAGCCAAGAGACCGGGACTAGCGGGAGGATTCAAGAGACCCAGTACTTC. This gives the protein CASSQETGTSGRIQETQYF.

The chain employs TRBV7-9 and TRBJ2-3; TRBD2 is a possible D gene (6 bases). There are 16 residues in the CDR3. V gave up 5 bases and J gave up 0 bases, with 15 bases separating them. The V gene's germline CDR1 is SEHNR and CDR2 FQNEAQ (reference sequence). The CDR3: CASSTRRGPSTDTQYF. The CDR3 nucleotides are TGTGCCAGCAGCACCAGGCGGGGACCTAGCACAGATACGCAGTATTTT.

The chain couples TRBV9 to TRBJ1-2; the D is unclear. This CDR3 spans 13 amino acids. Germline CDR1 reads SGDLS; CDR2 reads YYNGEE. The V and J ends lost 0 bases and 6 bases respectively, with 9 bases between them. The CDR3 DNA reads TGTGCCAGCAGCGTAGACGCAATCAATGGCTACACCTTC. Translated: CASSVDAINGYTF.

The gene calls are TRBV27 and TRBJ2-7; 8 nucleotides match TRBD2. Per germline, CDR1 MNHEY and CDR2 SMNVEV (reference sequence). Trimming cost V 3 bases and J 0 bases; bases outside gene matches: 1. The length of the CDR3 is 14 residues. The DNA for the CDR3 is TGTGCCAGCAGTTTTCTAGCGGGCTCCTACGAGCAGTACTTC. Translating it yields CASSFLAGSYEQYF.

CDR3 nucleotides: TGTGCCACCAGGAGCCCGACCGTAGCGGGAGCTGGTGAGAGGGGAGATACGCAGTATTTT. Translating gives CATRSPTVAGAGERGDTQYF. The gene calls are TRBV15 and TRBJ2-3; 9 bases agree with TRBD2. The CDR3 covers 20 residues. Germline lookup yields CDR1 LNHNV and CDR2 YYDKDF (reference sequence). The V gene end was trimmed by 6 bases and the J gene end by 5 bases; junction bases not matched to a gene: 24. The whole variable domain, filled in from reference TRBV15 and TRBJ2-3, reads DAMVIQNPRYQVTQFGKPVTLSCSQTLNHNVMYWYQQKSSQAPKLLFHYYDKDFNNEADTPDNFQSRRPNTSFCFLDIRSPGLGDTAMYLCATRSPTVAGAGERGDTQYFGPGTRLTVL.

The chain is built from TRBV7-2 and TRBJ2-1; 9 bases match TRBD2. The CDR3 is made up of 16 amino acids. Per germline, CDR1 SGHTA and CDR2 FQGNSA. Losses at the gene ends were 1 base for V and 4 bases for J; bases not matched to a gene: 5. DNA of the CDR3: TGTGCCAGCAGCTTAGTTTCCAGCGGGAGGTACAATGAGCAGTTCTTC. Translating it yields CASSLVSSGRYNEQFF.

The rearrangement joins TRBV29-1 to TRBJ2-1; 11 positions match TRBD2. The J segment lost 0 bases and the V segment lost 6 bases, leaving 10 bases of the junction unmatched. Germline V gene sequence: CDR1 SQVTM, CDR2 ANQGSEA. This CDR3 is 17 amino acids long. The CDR3 is CSVNGLAGVHSYNEQFF. In nucleotides, the CDR3 is TGCAGCGTAAACGGACTAGCGGGCGTCCACTCCTACAATGAGCAGTTCTTC.

This clone has a handful of counts. The V call is TRBV10-1, the J call TRBJ2-7; 9 bases are shared with TRBD1. In germline, CDR1 is WNHNN, CDR2 SYGVQD (reference sequence). V lost 3 bases and J lost 2; bases outside the gene matches: 5. The CDR3 contains 15 residues. The CDR3 is CASSDHGTGTYEQYF. The CDR3, as DNA: TGCGCCAGCAGTGACCACGGGACAGGGACCTACGAGCAGTACTTC.

The chain employs TRBV6-1 and TRBJ1-1; D gene uncertain. Germline CDR1 MNHNS, CDR2 SASEGT. The CDR3 totals 15 residues. V was cut by 4 bases and J by 7 bases, with 19 bases left in between. The CDR3 DNA sequence: TGTGCCAGCAGTGCAGGTGGGAGACCGGGCCGTGAAGCTTTCTTT. Amino acid sequence: CASSAGGRPGREAFF.

Written as DNA, the CDR3 is TGTGCCAGCAGCTTAGGCGAGGTTGTTGGACGGAATTCCTACGAGCAGTACTTC. Its protein product is CASSLGEVVGRNSYEQYF. The chain employs TRBV11-2 and TRBJ2-7, with D unresolved. The V and J ends lost 1 base and 1 base respectively, with 20 bases between them. This CDR3 has 18 residues. Germline V gives CDR1 SGHAT, CDR2 FQNNGV.

CDR3 amino acids: CASRERISTDTQYF. The CDR3 coding sequence is TGTGCCAGCAGGGAGCGGATTAGCACAGATACGCAGTATTTT. The chain combines TRBV6-4 with TRBJ2-3; D is perhaps TRBD2 (5 bases). This CDR3 is 14 amino acids long. V lost 6 bases and J 0 bases, leaving 10 bases between the germline ends. Germline-derived CDR1 and CDR2 are MRHNA and SNTAGT.

In this sample, this clone turned up a few times. The chain carries TRBV11-2 and TRBJ2-7, with D uncertain. The length of the CDR3 is 14 residues. Germline CDR1 SGHAT, CDR2 FQNNGV. Trimming removed 4 bases from V and 2 bases from J, with 12 bases in between. The CDR3 loop reads CASSSPGRPYEQYF. The DNA of the CDR3 is TGTGCCAGCAGCTCCCCAGGTAGGCCCTACGAGCAGTACTTC.

The J gene is TRBJ2-7, the V gene TRBV2; 7 nucleotides agree with TRBD1. V shed 3 bases, J shed 5 bases, and the junction held 1 base outside the gene matches. The CDR3 runs 12 residues. Germline V gene sequence: CDR1 SNHLY, CDR2 FYNNEI. The CDR3 coding sequence is TGTGCCAGCAGTGAGGGACAGAACGAGCAGTACTTC. Translating it yields CASSEGQNEQYF.

V usage is TRBV27 and J usage is TRBJ2-5; 9 bases agree with TRBD1. The CDR3 totals 16 residues. The junction had 12 bases not matched to a gene; V was cut back by 5 bases and J by 5 bases. Germline V lookup: CDR1 MNHEY, CDR2 SMNVEV (reference sequence). As DNA, the CDR3 is TGTGCCAGCAGTCGGGACAGGGACATAATTTGGGAGACCCAGTACTTC. Protein: CASSRDRDIIWETQYF.

The chain employs TRBV7-9 and TRBJ1-4; D gene unclear. This CDR3 contains 15 residues. In germline, CDR1 is SEHNR, CDR2 FQNEAQ (reference sequence). V shed 3 bases and J shed 8 bases, with 16 bases lying between them. CDR3 amino acids: CASSFPDGVEEKLFF. The CDR3 DNA follows: TGTGCCAGCAGCTTCCCGGATGGGGTAGAGGAAAAACTGTTTTTT.

The chain uses TRBV19 and TRBJ2-7; TRBD1 agrees at 10 bases. This CDR3 is 14 amino acids long. Germline CDR1 LNHDA, CDR2 SQIVND (reference sequence). V was pared by 5 bases and J by 4 bases, with 5 bases of the junction left unmatched. CDR3 sequence: CASSAGTGDYEQYF. The CDR3 DNA is TGTGCCAGTAGTGCGGGGACAGGGGATTACGAGCAGTACTTC.

The chain has TRBV9 and TRBJ2-3; D may be TRBD1 (7 bases). This CDR3 is 14 amino acids long. V dropped 7 bases and J dropped 3 bases, with 15 bases sitting between them. The V gene's germline CDR1 is SGDLS and CDR2 YYNGEE. The chain's CDR3 is CASSKEGATDTQYF. Written as DNA, the CDR3 is TGTGCCAGCTCCAAGGAGGGGGCTACAGATACGCAGTATTTT.

This chain links TRBV4-2 with TRBJ2-7, with 7 positions matching TRBD2. This CDR3 spans 16 amino acids. CDR1 LGHNA and CDR2 YNFKEQ come from the germline V gene. The V segment lost 2 bases and the J segment 0 bases; nucleotides outside the gene matches: 7. The CDR3 protein is CASSQTGTTSSYEQYF. The CDR3 DNA follows: TGTGCCAGCAGCCAAACCGGGACTACGAGCTCCTACGAGCAGTACTTC.

The chain uses TRBV29-1 and TRBJ2-2; possible D gene TRBD1, 7 bases. The CDR3 covers 17 residues. CDR1 and CDR2 from the germline V gene are SQVTM and ANQGSEA. V lost 0 bases and J lost 6, with 20 bases in between. CDR3: CSVEDRHRGGFAGELFF. The CDR3 DNA sequence: TGCAGCGTTGAAGATCGCCACAGGGGAGGCTTTGCCGGGGAGCTGTTTTTT.

This chain connects TRBV6-6 to TRBJ1-1; D is possibly TRBD1 (6 bases). Germline V gene lookup returns CDR1 MNHNY and CDR2 SVGAGI (reference sequence). The CDR3 sequence is 12 residues long. V lost 6 bases and J 8 bases, leaving 13 bases between the germline ends. The CDR3 DNA follows: TGTGCCAGCAGCCCACAGGGATCAGAAGCTTTCTTT. Translation gives CASSPQGSEAFF.

The chain is built from TRBV4-1 and TRBJ2-5; TRBD2 matches at 9 bases. Germline-derived CDR1 and CDR2 are MGHRA and YSYEKL. This CDR3 region has 14 residues. V trimming: 0 bases; J trimming: 9 bases; junction bases outside the gene matches: 5. The CDR3 DNA reads as TGCGCCAGCAGCCAAGAGGGCGGGAGGGCAGCCCAGTACTTC. It translates to CASSQEGGRAAQYF.

The chain is built from TRBV5-6 and TRBJ2-3, with a possible D match to TRBD2 (6 bases). V was cut by 4 bases and J by 4 bases, with 16 bases left in between. This CDR3 is 15 amino acids long. The germline CDR1 and CDR2 sequences are SGHDT and YYEEEE. The CDR3: CASSLWAGLADTQYF. CDR3 bases: TGTGCCAGCAGCCTCTGGGCGGGGTTAGCAGATACGCAGTATTTT.

CDR3 residues: CASSLFTSGKFAGELFF. The CDR3 DNA sequence: TGTGCCAGCAGCTTATTCACTAGCGGGAAATTCGCCGGGGAGCTGTTTTTT. The chain uses TRBV7-3 and TRBJ2-2, with 10 bases fitting TRBD2. The CDR3 covers 17 residues. The ends lost 2 bases at V and 6 bases at J; junction bases unmatched: 9. From germline, CDR1 is SGHTA and CDR2 FQGTGA.

In the case of this clone: Additional DNA sequences in this sample encode the identical CDR3. The chain recombines TRBV9 with TRBJ1-4; a weak D match, TRBD1 (5 bases). V was shortened by 0 bases and J by 6 bases, with 6 bases between the two germline ends. CDR1 SGDLS and CDR2 YYNGEE come from the germline V gene. This CDR3 is 13 amino acids long. CDR3 coding DNA: TGTGCCAGCAGCGTAGAAGGGGATGAAAAACTGTTTTTT. This translates into CASSVEGDEKLFF.

V usage is TRBV9 and J usage is TRBJ2-1; the match to TRBD2 covers 7 bases. Germline V gene lookup returns CDR1 SGDLS and CDR2 YYNGEE. J was trimmed by 7 bases and V by 1 base; bases with no gene match: 14. The CDR3 is 17 residues long. Written as DNA, the CDR3 is TGTGCCAGCAGCGTATCCGCGGGAGTCCAAACCGGGAATGAGCAGTTCTTC. Translating gives CASSVSAGVQTGNEQFF. Combining the CDR3 with reference TRBV9 and TRBJ2-1 gives the whole variable domain DSGVTQTPKHLITATGQRVTLRCSPRSGDLSVYWYQQSLDQGLQFLIQYYNGEERAKGNILERFSAQQFPDLHSELNLSSLELGDSALYFCASSVSAGVQTGNEQFFGPGTRLTVL.

The V and J genes are TRBV27 and TRBJ2-1; D may be TRBD1 (6 bases). Germline V CDR1 and CDR2: MNHEY, SMNVEV (reference sequence). This CDR3 is 14 amino acids long. V was trimmed by 6 bases and J by 6 bases, leaving 15 bases between them. CDR3 nucleotide sequence: TGTGCCAGCAGGGGAACAGGGTATCTCAATGAGCAGTTCTTC. It translates to CASRGTGYLNEQFF.

This clone is a singleton in its sample. The chain uses TRBV7-6 and TRBJ2-6, with 9 bases identical to TRBD1. There are 16 residues in the CDR3. The junction had 5 bases not matched to a gene; V was cut back by 4 bases and J by 4 bases. Per the germline V gene, CDR1 is SGHVS and CDR2 is FNYEAQ. Here the CDR3 reads CASSSGQGTGANVLTF. The CDR3 nucleotides are TGTGCCAGCAGCTCGGGACAGGGAACCGGGGCCAACGTCCTGACTTTC.

The V and J genes are TRBV10-2 and TRBJ2-7; 8 bases fit TRBD2. J lost 6 bases, V lost 0 bases, and 10 bases had no gene match. The germline V gene encodes CDR1 WSHSY and CDR2 SAAADI. The CDR3 length is 16 residues. The CDR3 sequence is CASSESPGGLYGEQYF. The CDR3 DNA follows: TGCGCCAGCAGTGAGTCGCCGGGAGGGTTATATGGCGAGCAGTACTTC.

The chain couples TRBV5-5 to TRBJ2-7; no clear D gene. Germline V CDR1 and CDR2: SGHKS, YYEKEE (reference sequence). Between the trimmed V and J ends, which lost 0 bases and 4 bases, there was a span of 14 bases. The CDR3 is 15 amino acids. CDR3 bases: TGTGCCAGCAGCTTGGCCATGGCAGAAGTATACGAGCAGTACTTC. It codes for CASSLAMAEVYEQYF.